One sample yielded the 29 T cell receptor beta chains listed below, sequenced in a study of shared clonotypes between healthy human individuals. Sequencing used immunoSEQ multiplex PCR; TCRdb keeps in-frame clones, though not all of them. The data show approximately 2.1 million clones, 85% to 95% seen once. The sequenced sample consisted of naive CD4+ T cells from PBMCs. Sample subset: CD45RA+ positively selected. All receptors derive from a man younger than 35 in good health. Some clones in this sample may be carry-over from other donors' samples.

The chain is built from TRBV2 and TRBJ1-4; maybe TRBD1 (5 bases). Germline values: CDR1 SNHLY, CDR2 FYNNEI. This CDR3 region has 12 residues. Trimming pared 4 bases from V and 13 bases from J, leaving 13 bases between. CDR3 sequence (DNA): TGTGCCAGCAGTGTGCCCCCGGGGGGACTGTTTTTT. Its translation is CASSVPPGGLFF.

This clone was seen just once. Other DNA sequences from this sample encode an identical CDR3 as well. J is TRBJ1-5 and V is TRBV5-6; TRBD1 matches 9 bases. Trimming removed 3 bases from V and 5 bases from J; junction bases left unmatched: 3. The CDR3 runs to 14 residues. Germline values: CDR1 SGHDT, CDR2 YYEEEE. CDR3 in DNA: TGTGCCAGCAGCTCACAGGGGGCCGATCAGCCCCAGCATTTT. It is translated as CASSSQGADQPQHF.

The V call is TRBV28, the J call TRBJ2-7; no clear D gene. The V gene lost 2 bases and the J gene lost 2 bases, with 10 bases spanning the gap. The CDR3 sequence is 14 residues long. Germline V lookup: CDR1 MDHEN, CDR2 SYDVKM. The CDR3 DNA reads TGTGCCAGCAGTTTACCCGCTCGGACCTACGAGCAGTACTTC. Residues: CASSLPARTYEQYF.

This CDR3 is CASTLGGTTGNTIYF. CDR3 DNA: TGTGCCAGCACCCTGGGGGGGACTACTGGAAACACCATATATTTT. The V and J genes are TRBV28 and TRBJ1-3; TRBD1 might be the D (5 bases). This CDR3 has 15 amino acids. The V gene lost 7 bases and the J gene lost 2 bases, with 15 bases spanning the gap. Germline V gives CDR1 MDHEN, CDR2 SYDVKM.

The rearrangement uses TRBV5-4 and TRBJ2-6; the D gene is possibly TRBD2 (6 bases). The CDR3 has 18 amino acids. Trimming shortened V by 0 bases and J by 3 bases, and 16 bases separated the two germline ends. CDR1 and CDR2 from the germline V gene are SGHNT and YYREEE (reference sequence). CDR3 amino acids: CASSLGGLEGSGANVLTF. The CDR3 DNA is TGTGCCAGCAGCTTGGGGGGCTTGGAGGGTAGTGGGGCCAACGTCCTGACTTTC.

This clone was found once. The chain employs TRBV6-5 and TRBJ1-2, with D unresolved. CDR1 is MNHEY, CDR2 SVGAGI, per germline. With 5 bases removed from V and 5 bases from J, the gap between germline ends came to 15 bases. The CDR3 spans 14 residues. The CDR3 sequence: CASSPRPGVYGYTF. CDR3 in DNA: TGTGCCAGCAGTCCTAGGCCCGGGGTTTATGGCTACACCTTC.

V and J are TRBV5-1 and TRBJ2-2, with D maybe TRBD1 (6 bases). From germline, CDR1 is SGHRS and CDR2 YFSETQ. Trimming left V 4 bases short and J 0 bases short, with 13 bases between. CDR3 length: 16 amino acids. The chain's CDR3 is CASSPLGTTNTGELFF. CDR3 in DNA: TGCGCCAGCAGCCCCCTGGGGACAACGAACACCGGGGAGCTGTTTTTT. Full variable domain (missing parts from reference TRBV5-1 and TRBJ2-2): KAGVTQTPRYLIKTRGQQVTLSCSPISGHRSVSWYQQTPGQGLQFLFEYFSETQRNKGNFPGRFSGRQFSNSRSEMNVSTLELGDSALYLCASSPLGTTNTGELFFGEGSRLTVL.

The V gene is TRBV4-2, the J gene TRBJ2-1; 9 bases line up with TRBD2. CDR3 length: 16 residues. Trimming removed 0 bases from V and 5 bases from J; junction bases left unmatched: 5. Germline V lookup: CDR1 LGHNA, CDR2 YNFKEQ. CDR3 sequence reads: CASSQEGGRAHNEQFF. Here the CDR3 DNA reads TGTGCCAGCAGCCAAGAGGGCGGGAGGGCCCACAATGAGCAGTTCTTC.

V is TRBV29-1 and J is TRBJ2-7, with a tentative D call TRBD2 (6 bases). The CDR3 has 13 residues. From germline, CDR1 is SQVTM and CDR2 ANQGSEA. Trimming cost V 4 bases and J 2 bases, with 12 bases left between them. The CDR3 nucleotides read TGCAGCGTTGTTCGCGGGGATACCTACGAGCAGTACTTC. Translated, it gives CSVVRGDTYEQYF.

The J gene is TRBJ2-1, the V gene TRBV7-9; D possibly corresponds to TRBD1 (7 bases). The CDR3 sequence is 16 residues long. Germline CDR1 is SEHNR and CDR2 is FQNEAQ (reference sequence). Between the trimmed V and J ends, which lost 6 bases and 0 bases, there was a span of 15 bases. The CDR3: CASRHRGDSSYNEQFF. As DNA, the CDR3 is TGTGCCAGCAGACACCGCGGGGACAGCTCCTACAATGAGCAGTTCTTC. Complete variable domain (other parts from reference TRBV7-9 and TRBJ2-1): DTGVSQNPRHKITKRGQNVTFRCDPISEHNRLYWYRQTLGQGPEFLTYFQNEAQLEKSRLLSDRFSAERPKGSFSTLEIQRTEQGDSAMYLCASRHRGDSSYNEQFFGPGTRLTVL.

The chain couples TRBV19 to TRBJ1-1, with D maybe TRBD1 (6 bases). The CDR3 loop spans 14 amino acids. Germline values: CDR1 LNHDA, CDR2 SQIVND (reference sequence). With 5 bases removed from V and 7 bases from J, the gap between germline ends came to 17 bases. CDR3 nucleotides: TGTGCCAGTAGTCCCGTAGGGGGGCCAGGTGAAGCTTTCTTT. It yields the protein CASSPVGGPGEAFF. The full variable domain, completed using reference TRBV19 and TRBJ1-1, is DGGITQSPKYLFRKEGQNVTLSCEQNLNHDAMYWYRQDPGQGLRLIYYSQIVNDFQKGDIAEGYSVSREKKESFPLTVTSAQKNPTAFYLCASSPVGGPGEAFFGQGTRLTVV.

This CDR3 is CASSTPGTSGVYEQYF. The CDR3 region has the DNA TGTGCCAGCTCCACCCCCGGGACTAGCGGGGTCTACGAGCAGTACTTC. The chain has TRBV18 and TRBJ2-7; the match to TRBD2 covers 13 bases. The V gene end was trimmed by 6 bases and the J gene end by 3 bases; junction bases not matched to a gene: 8. The CDR3 covers 16 residues. Germline-derived CDR1 and CDR2 are KGHSH and LQKENI.

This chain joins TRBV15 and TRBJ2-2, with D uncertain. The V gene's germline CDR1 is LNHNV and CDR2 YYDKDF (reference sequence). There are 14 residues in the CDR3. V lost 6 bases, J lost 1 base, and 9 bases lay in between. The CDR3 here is CATRGSVNTGELFF. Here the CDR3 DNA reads TGTGCCACCAGGGGGTCGGTGAACACCGGGGAGCTGTTTTTT.

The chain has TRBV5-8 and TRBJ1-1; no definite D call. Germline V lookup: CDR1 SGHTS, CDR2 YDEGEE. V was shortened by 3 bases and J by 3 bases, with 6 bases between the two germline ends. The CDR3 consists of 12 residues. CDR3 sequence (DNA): TGTGCCAGCAGCTCTTGGGACACTGAAGCTTTCTTT. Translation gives CASSSWDTEAFF.

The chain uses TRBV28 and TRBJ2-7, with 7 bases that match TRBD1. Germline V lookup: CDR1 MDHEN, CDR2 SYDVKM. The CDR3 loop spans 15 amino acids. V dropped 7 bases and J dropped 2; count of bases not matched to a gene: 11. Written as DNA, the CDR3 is TGTGCCAGCACTCCGAGGGACAGAAACACCTACGAGCAGTACTTC. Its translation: CASTPRDRNTYEQYF.

Here the CDR3 DNA reads TGTGCCAGCTCACCTGTAGCGGGATCAGACAATGAGCAGTTCTTC. Translation: CASSPVAGSDNEQFF. The chain uses TRBV18 and TRBJ2-1, with 8 bases aligning to TRBD2. The germline V gene has CDR1 KGHSH and CDR2 LQKENI. The CDR3 covers 15 residues. The V segment lost 3 bases and the J segment 5 bases; nucleotides outside the gene matches: 6. Using reference TRBV18 and TRBJ2-1 for the parts outside the CDR3, the full variable domain is NAGVMQNPRHLVRRRGQEARLRCSPMKGHSHVYWYRQLPEEGLKFMVYLQKENIIDESGMPKERFSAEFPKEGPSILRIQQVVRGDSAAYFCASSPVAGSDNEQFFGPGTRLTVL.

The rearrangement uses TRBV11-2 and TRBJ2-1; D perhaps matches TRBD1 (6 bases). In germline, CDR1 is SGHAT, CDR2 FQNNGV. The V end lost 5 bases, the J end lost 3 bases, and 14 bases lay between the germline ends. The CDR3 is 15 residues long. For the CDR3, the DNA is TGTGCCAGCAGCCCAAACAGGGCTGTCTACAATGAGCAGTTCTTC. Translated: CASSPNRAVYNEQFF.

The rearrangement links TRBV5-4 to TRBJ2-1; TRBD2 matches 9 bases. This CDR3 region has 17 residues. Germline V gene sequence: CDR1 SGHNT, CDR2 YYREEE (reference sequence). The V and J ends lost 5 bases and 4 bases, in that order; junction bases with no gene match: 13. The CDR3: CASRTHLSGSGYNEQFF. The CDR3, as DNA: TGTGCCAGCAGAACCCACCTTAGCGGGAGCGGGTACAATGAGCAGTTCTTC.

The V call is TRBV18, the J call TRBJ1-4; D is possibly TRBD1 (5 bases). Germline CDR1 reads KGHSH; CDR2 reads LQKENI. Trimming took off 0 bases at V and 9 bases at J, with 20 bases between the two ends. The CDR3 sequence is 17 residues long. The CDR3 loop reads CASSPPHGTPEDQKLFF. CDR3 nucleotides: TGTGCCAGCTCACCACCGCACGGGACGCCAGAAGATCAAAAACTGTTTTTT.

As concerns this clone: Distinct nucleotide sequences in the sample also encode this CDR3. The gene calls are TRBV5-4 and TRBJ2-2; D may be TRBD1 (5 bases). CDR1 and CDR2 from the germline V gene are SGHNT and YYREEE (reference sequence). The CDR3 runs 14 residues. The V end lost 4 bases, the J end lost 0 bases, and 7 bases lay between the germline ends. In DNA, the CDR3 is TGTGCCAGCAGCCAGGGCGCGAACACCGGGGAGCTGTTTTTT. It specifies CASSQGANTGELFF.

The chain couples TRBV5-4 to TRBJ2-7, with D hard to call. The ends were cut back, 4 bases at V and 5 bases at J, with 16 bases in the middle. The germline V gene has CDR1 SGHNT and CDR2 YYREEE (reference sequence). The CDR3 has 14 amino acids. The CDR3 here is CASSPMGLVHEQYF. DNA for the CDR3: TGTGCCAGCAGCCCCATGGGTCTGGTCCACGAGCAGTACTTC.

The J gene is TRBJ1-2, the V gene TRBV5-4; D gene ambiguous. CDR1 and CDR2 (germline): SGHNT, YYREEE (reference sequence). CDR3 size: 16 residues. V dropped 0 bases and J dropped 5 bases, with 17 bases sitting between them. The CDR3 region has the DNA TGTGCCAGCAGCTTGGGGACGGGTGTTGGGGTTTATGGCTACACCTTC. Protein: CASSLGTGVGVYGYTF. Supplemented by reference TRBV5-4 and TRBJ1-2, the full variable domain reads ETGVTQSPTHLIKTRGQQVTLRCSSQSGHNTVSWYQQALGQGPQFIFQYYREEENGRGNFPPRFSGLQFPNYSSELNVNALELDDSALYLCASSLGTGVGVYGYTFGSGTRLTVV.

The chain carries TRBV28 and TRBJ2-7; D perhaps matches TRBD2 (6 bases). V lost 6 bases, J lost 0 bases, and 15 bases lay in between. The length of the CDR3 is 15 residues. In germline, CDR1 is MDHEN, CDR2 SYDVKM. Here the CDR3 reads CASRSGGDHSYEQYF. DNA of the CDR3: TGTGCCAGCAGATCTGGCGGGGACCACTCCTACGAGCAGTACTTC. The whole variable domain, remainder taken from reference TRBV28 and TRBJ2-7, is DVKVTQSSRYLVKRTGEKVFLECVQDMDHENMFWYRQDPGLGLRLIYFSYDVKMKEKGDIPEGYSVSREKKERFSLILESASTNQTSMYLCASRSGGDHSYEQYFGPGTRLTVT.

The CDR3 here is CASSSTGTGVDTQYF. The CDR3 bases are TGCGCCAGCAGCTCGACCGGGACAGGGGTTGATACGCAGTATTTT. The chain links TRBV5-1 to TRBJ2-3; TRBD1 agrees at 10 bases. Germline lookup yields CDR1 SGHRS and CDR2 YFSETQ. CDR3 length: 15 residues. Losses at the gene ends were 3 bases for V and 6 bases for J; bases not matched to a gene: 7.

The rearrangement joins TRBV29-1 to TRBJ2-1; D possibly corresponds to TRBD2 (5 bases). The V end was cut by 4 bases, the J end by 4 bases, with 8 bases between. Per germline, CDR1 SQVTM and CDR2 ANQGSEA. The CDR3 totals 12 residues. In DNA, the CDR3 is TGCAGCGTTGGAGGGTTTTACAATGAGCAGTTCTTC. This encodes CSVGGFYNEQFF.

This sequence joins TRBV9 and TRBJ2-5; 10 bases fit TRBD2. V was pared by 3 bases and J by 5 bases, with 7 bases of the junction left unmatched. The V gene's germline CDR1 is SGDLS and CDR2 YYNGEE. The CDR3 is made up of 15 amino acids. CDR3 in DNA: TGTGCCAGCAGCGAGAGCGGGAGGGAGTGGGAGACCCAGTACTTC. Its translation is CASSESGREWETQYF.

In DNA, the CDR3 is TGTGCCAGCAGCCTTACCTACTTTCGAGGCGGGGAGCTGTTTTTT. Translated, it gives CASSLTYFRGGELFF. The chain recombines TRBV7-3 with TRBJ2-2, with unresolved D. V was shortened by 5 bases and J by 7 bases, with 17 bases between the two germline ends. The CDR3 is 15 residues long. Germline V gives CDR1 SGHTA, CDR2 FQGTGA. Together with reference TRBV7-3 and TRBJ2-2, the CDR3 gives the full variable domain: GAGVSQTPSNKVTEKGKYVELRCDPISGHTALYWYRQSLGQGPEFLIYFQGTGAADDSGLPNDRFFAVRPEGSVSTLKIQRTERGDSAVYLCASSLTYFRGGELFFGEGSRLTVL.

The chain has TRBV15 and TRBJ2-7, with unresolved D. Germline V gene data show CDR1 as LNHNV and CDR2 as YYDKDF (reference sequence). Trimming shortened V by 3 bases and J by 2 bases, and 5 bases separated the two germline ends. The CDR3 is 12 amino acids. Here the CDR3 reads CATSSHTYEQYF. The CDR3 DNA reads TGTGCCACCAGCAGCCATACCTACGAGCAGTACTTC.

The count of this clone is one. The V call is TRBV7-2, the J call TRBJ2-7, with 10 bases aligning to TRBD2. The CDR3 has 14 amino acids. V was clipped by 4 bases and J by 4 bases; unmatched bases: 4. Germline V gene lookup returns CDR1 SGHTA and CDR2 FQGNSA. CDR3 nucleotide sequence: TGTGCCAGCAGCTCACTAGCGGGGCAATACGAGCAGTACTTC. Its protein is CASSSLAGQYEQYF.